The rows below give T cell receptor beta chains drawn from one sample of a study of beta chain features in type 1 diabetes. The assay was immunoSEQ multiplex PCR, and TCRdb's table has in-frame clones only and misses some. Among roughly 290,000 clones, around 16% were seen once, and the ten largest hold 0.015% to 0.019%. Sequences were obtained from naive CD4+ T cells from blood. These receptors all stem from a young man with type 1 diabetes. CDR3s include the opening cysteine and the closing phenylalanine or tryptophan. The D gene is left open where the match is weak. Some rows mark clone size as missing; the rest say once, few, many or name a class of expanded clone.

v_call	d_call	j_call	clone_size	cdr3_nt	cdr3_aa
TRBV7-9	.	TRBJ1-3	few	TGTGCCAGCAGCTTACTGTATTTT	CASSLLYF
TRBV19	TRBD1	TRBJ2-2	few	TGTGACTTCCTCAAGGACAGGGCGACCGGGGAGCTGTTTTTT	CDFLKDRATGELFF
TRBV28	TRBD2	TRBJ2-1	.	TGTGCCAGCAGCCCGCCCCTGGGTAGCGGGAGTAATGAGCAGTTCTTC	CASSPPLGSGSNEQFF
TRBV6-4	.	TRBJ1-1	.	TGTGCCAGCAGTGCCTTGGGGGGAGGCACTGAAGCTTTCTTT	CASSALGGGTEAFF
TRBV30	TRBD1	TRBJ1-5	few	TGTGCCTGGAGTGCCCATACAGGGGGCGGTCAGCCCCAGCATTTT	CAWSAHTGGGQPQHF
TRBV6-5	.	TRBJ2-3	.	TGTGCCAGCACGGCGGCTAGTAGTCTTGTAGATACGCAGTATTTT	CASTAASSLVDTQYF
TRBV4-3	TRBD1	TRBJ2-7	.	TGCGCCAGCAGCCAAAGACAGGGAGTCCCCTACGAGCAGTACTTC	CASSQRQGVPYEQYF
TRBV28	TRBD1	TRBJ2-1	few	TGTGCCAGCAGCCGTGACAGGGTTCCCTACAATGAGCAGTTCTTC	CASSRDRVPYNEQFF
TRBV29-1	.	TRBJ1-6	many	TGCAGCGTTGGGGAGGGTGGTGGTTCACCCCTCCACTTT	CSVGEGGGSPLHF
TRBV18	TRBD2	TRBJ2-7	.	TGTGCCAGCTCTAGCGGGAGGGCCTACGAGCAGTACTTC	CASSSGRAYEQYF
TRBV20-1	.	TRBJ2-7	.	TGCAGTGCTCCCGGGTGGCCCGAGCAGTACTTC	CSAPGWPEQYF
TRBV4-3	TRBD2	TRBJ2-7	.	TGCGCCAGCAGCCTCCTAGTAGCGGGGGGGCTGGACGAGCAGTACTTC	CASSLLVAGGLDEQYF
TRBV29-1	TRBD2	TRBJ2-2	.	TGCAGCGCGCGGGGGGGCCAGACCGGGGAGCTGTTTTTT	CSARGGQTGELFF
TRBV18	.	TRBJ2-7	few	TGTGCCAGCTCCCCTCCGGGATCCTACGAGCAGTACTTC	CASSPPGSYEQYF
TRBV15	.	TRBJ1-1	.	TGTGCCACCAGCTCTACGGTAAACAGGGCGAGCACTGAAGCTTTCTTT	CATSSTVNRASTEAFF
TRBV21-1	.	TRBJ2-1	few	TGTGCCAGCTCCAAGCGGGAATCTAGATATGAGCAGTTCTTC	CASSKRESRYEQFF